This T cell receptor (beta chain) is drawn from a study of blood T cell repertoires in COVID-19. Unmatched junction bases numbered 3, after V lost 0 bases and J lost 8 bases. This CDR3 comprises 13 residues. CDR1 LGHDT and CDR2 YNNKEL come from the germline V gene (reference sequence). Assay: immunoSEQ multiplex PCR; the TCRdb copy retains only in-frame clones and omits some. The sample yields about 170,000 clones, about 87% seen once. The TCR originated in an elderly woman with COVID-19, enrolled during active disease. The chain uses TRBV3-1 (or the pseudogene TRBV3-2) and TRBJ1-1, with 7 bases matching TRBD1. The source material was peripheral blood. The CDR3 spells CASSQESTGEAFF. The CDR3 DNA reads TGTGCCAGCAGCCAAGAGTCGACAGGGGAAGCTTTCTTT.